The rows below give T cell receptor beta chains drawn from one sample of a study of human T cells and chemical hapten exposure. Via MiXCR, TCRdb re-called the RACE reads, giving one row per CDR3 protein. This table has roughly 24,000 distinct CDR3 sequences, 7.5% to 10% appearing once. The input for sequencing was whole blood, taken in connection with sensitization to the hapten diphenylcyclopropenone (DPC). These receptors originate from a man younger than 40 with alopecia areata. Some clones in this sample may be carry-over from other donors' samples. Both conserved end residues are part of each CDR3. Fields, in order: V gene, clone size, J gene, D gene, CDR3 protein, CDR3 DNA. A D gene is named only where the DNA matches it firmly. Clone size is not always given. Where it is, it says once, few, many or a class for expanded clones.

>TRBV7-2|-|TRBJ2-3|TRBD1
CASSFQQGAGDTQYF
TGTGCCAGCAGCTTTCAACAGGGGGCAGGGGATACGCAGTATTTT
>TRBV6-2/TRBV6-3|-|TRBJ2-3|TRBD2
CASSYSISSGMAADTQYF
TGTGCCAGCAGTTACTCGATCTCTAGCGGTATGGCGGCAGATACGCAGTATTTT
>TRBV7-2|-|TRBJ1-4|-
CASSLSANEKLFF
TGTGCCAGCAGCTTATCGGCTAATGAAAAACTGTTTTTT
>TRBV7-9|many|TRBJ2-1|-
CASSQPSEPPNPF
TGTGCCAGCAGTCAACCCTCTGAGCCTCCGAACCCCTTC
>TRBV29-1|many|TRBJ1-1|-
CSVVRMTEAFF
TGCAGCGTTGTAAGGATGACTGAAGCTTTCTTT
>TRBV7-2|many|TRBJ1-5|-
CASSSEIQGQPQHF
TGTGCCAGCAGCTCGGAGATACAGGGCCAGCCCCAGCATTTT
>TRBV5-1|-|TRBJ2-1|-
CASSLLAGQPYNEQFF
TGCGCCAGCAGCTTGTTAGCCGGACAGCCATACAATGAGCAGTTCTTC
>TRBV7-2|few|TRBJ2-3|-
CASSPGRGQGIGTQYF
TGTGCCAGCAGCCCAGGGCGGGGCCAGGGGATAGGTACGCAGTATTTT
>TRBV20-1|many|TRBJ1-6|-
CSARDGSVAPLHF
TGCAGTGCTAGAGACGGGAGTGTCGCACCCCTCCACTTT
>TRBV20-1|many|TRBJ1-5|TRBD1
CSAVSGTAGGSNQPQHF
TGCAGTGCCGTGTCCGGGACAGCCGGGGGTAGCAATCAGCCCCAGCATTTT
>TRBV6-6|-|TRBJ2-5|-
CASSSQGKETQYF
TGTGCCAGCAGTTCACAGGGTAAAGAGACCCAGTACTTC
>TRBV29-1|-|TRBJ2-1|TRBD2
CSVEGRGSSYNEQFF
TGCAGCGTTGAGGGGCGGGGGAGCTCCTACAATGAGCAGTTCTTC
>TRBV20-1|few|TRBJ2-2|TRBD2
CSARKSSGGNFNTGELFF
TGCAGTGCTAGAAAATCTAGCGGGGGCAATTTTAACACCGGGGAGCTGTTTTTT
>TRBV4-1|-|TRBJ1-1|-
CASSQGDEARVRRDTEAFF
TGCGCCAGCAGCCAAGGTGATGAAGCCCGGGTTCGGCGGGACACTGAAGCTTTCTTT
>TRBV7-2|few|TRBJ2-4|-
CASSPDRAQENIQYF
TGTGCCAGCAGCCCAGACCGGGCCCAAGAAAACATTCAGTACTTC
>TRBV4-3|few|TRBJ2-3|TRBD2
CASSQDRLAGGRTDTQYF
TGCGCCAGCAGCCAAGATAGACTAGCGGGGGGGCGGACAGATACGCAGTATTTT
>TRBV12-3/TRBV12-4|many|TRBJ1-5|TRBD1
CASSLQGAVGQPQHF
TGTGCCAGCAGTTTGCAGGGGGCGGTAGGGCAGCCCCAGCATTTT
>TRBV4-3|many|TRBJ2-7|TRBD1
CASSQSVIGQGGEQYF
TGCGCCAGCAGCCAATCGGTCATCGGACAGGGGGGTGAGCAGTACTTC
>TRBV4-2|many|TRBJ2-5|TRBD2
CASSHAPHQGLAGPQETQYF
TGTGCCAGCAGCCACGCCCCCCACCAGGGACTAGCGGGACCACAAGAGACCCAGTACTTC
>TRBV9|few|TRBJ1-1|-
CASSVAGANTEAFF
TGTGCCAGCAGCGTAGCCGGGGCGAACACTGAAGCTTTCTTT
>TRBV6-2/TRBV6-3|few|TRBJ2-1|TRBD2
CASRSRTSGSRYEQFF
TGTGCCAGCAGATCCCGGACTAGCGGGAGTAGGTATGAGCAGTTCTTC
>TRBV29-1|few|TRBJ2-1|TRBD1
CSVSSYGQDNEQFF
TGCAGCGTCTCCTCATATGGACAGGACAATGAGCAGTTCTTC
>TRBV12-3/TRBV12-4|many|TRBJ2-1|-
CASSFTGRNEQFF
TGTGCCAGCAGTTTCACAGGGCGCAATGAGCAGTTCTTC
>TRBV12-3/TRBV12-4|many|TRBJ1-1|-
CASSSSDRNTEAFF
TGTGCCAGCAGTTCCTCGGACAGGAACACTGAAGCTTTCTTT
>TRBV19|many|TRBJ2-3|-
CATAGATDTQYF
TGTGCCACCGCGGGGGCTACAGATACGCAGTATTTT
>TRBV20-1|medium-sized|TRBJ1-2|-
CSAIEGVGLGYGYTF
TGCAGTGCTATAGAGGGGGTAGGGCTAGGCTATGGCTACACCTTC
>TRBV14|medium-sized|TRBJ2-6|-
CASSFTGSGANVLTF
TGTGCCAGCAGCTTTACAGGATCTGGGGCCAACGTCCTGACTTTC
>TRBV29-1|medium-sized|TRBJ2-1|TRBD2
CSHAPGGSDYNEQFF
TGCAGCCACGCCCCCGGGGGGTCCGACTACAATGAGCAGTTCTTC
>TRBV7-9|many|TRBJ2-1|TRBD2
CASTRTSRNNEQFF
TGTGCCAGCACCAGGACTAGCCGGAACAATGAGCAGTTCTTC
>TRBV29-1|-|TRBJ2-5|TRBD2
CSVTTTSGTTQYF
TGCAGCGTTACAACGACTAGCGGGACGACCCAGTACTTC
>TRBV12-3/TRBV12-4|many|TRBJ2-2|-
CASSYTQEGLASTGELFF
TGTGCCAGCAGCTATACCCAAGAAGGGCTAGCGAGCACCGGGGAGCTGTTTTTT
>TRBV10-1|many|TRBJ2-7|-
CASSVGTGEQYF
TGCGCCAGCAGTGTCGGGACCGGCGAGCAGTACTTC
>TRBV19|many|TRBJ2-7|TRBD2
CASSIGSGAYEQYF
TGTGCCAGTAGTATAGGAAGCGGGGCCTACGAGCAGTACTTC
>TRBV27|-|TRBJ1-1|-
CASSLGTEAFF
TGTGCCAGCAGTTTGGGCACTGAAGCTTTCTTT
>TRBV30|many|TRBJ1-5|-
CAWSRDSNQPQHF
TGTGCCTGGAGTAGGGATAGCAATCAGCCCCAGCATTTT
>TRBV11-2|many|TRBJ2-2|-
CASSLVFPASLLTGELFF
TGTGCCAGCAGCTTAGTCTTTCCAGCATCACTTCTCACCGGGGAGCTGTTTTTT
>TRBV7-9|few|TRBJ2-4|-
CASSLEGRGAKNIQYF
TGTGCCAGCAGCTTAGAGGGGCGGGGAGCCAAAAACATTCAGTACTTC
>TRBV6-5|-|TRBJ2-5|-
CASSDRTVQETQYF
TGTGCCAGCAGCGACCGGACAGTCCAAGAGACCCAGTACTTC
>TRBV20-1|many|TRBJ2-1|-
CSARDTGYYNEQFF
TGCAGTGCTAGAGATACCGGGTACTACAATGAGCAGTTCTTC
>TRBV19|many|TRBJ1-5|-
CASSKSVPQGGGNQPQHF
TGTGCCAGTAGCAAATCTGTCCCCCAGGGAGGGGGCAATCAGCCCCAGCATTTT